A single TCR beta chain is shown here with its context. The sample belongs to a study of blood T cell repertoires in COVID-19. Sequenced by immunoSEQ multiplex PCR; TCRdb stores in-frame clones only, minus some. The sample has around 88,000 clones; roughly 80% are singletons. The CDR3 spans 16 residues. V dropped 0 bases and J dropped 6; count of bases not matched to a gene: 5. Germline values: CDR1 LGHDT, CDR2 YNNKEL (reference sequence). The specimen was peripheral blood. The TCR was taken from a man in his sixties with acute or convalescent COVID-19. The V and J genes are TRBV3-1 (or the pseudogene TRBV3-2) and TRBJ2-1; 10 bases line up with TRBD1. CDR3 nucleotide sequence: TGTGCCAGCAGCCAAGAGGGACAGGGGAGTTTCAATGAGCAGTTCTTC. It specifies CASSQEGQGSFNEQFF.